These T cell receptor beta chains were read from a single sample in a study of OX40 agonist ivuxolimab in advanced cancers. Clones were read by immunoSEQ multiplex PCR, and TCRdb kept only the in-frame ones, dropping some. The profile covers 99,000 or so clones, with approximately 93% appearing a single time and about 0.24% taken by the ten largest. The material was CD4+ or CD8+ T cells sorted from blood, obtained in a trial of the OX40 agonist ivuxolimab. The receptors were gathered from an adult with an advanced solid tumor such as melanoma, head and neck, liver or kidney cancer. Each CDR3 is given with its conserved first and last residue. D genes are given only for firm matches. The size field is filled for only some rows; it gives once, few, many or a size class.

TRBJ2-7	-	once	TRBV29-1	CSVVTFNYEQYF	TGCAGCGTTGTGACCTTCAATTACGAGCAGTACTTC
TRBJ1-4	-	-	TRBV5-1	CASSFGVTNEKLFF	TGCGCCAGCAGCTTTGGGGTAACTAATGAAAAACTGTTTTTT
TRBJ1-1	-	-	TRBV11-2	CASSFSYTEAFF	TGTGCCAGCAGCTTCTCCTACACTGAAGCTTTCTTT
TRBJ2-1	TRBD2	-	TRBV7-2	CASSLTSGGYTIYNEQFF	TGTGCCAGCAGCTTAACTAGCGGGGGGTATACTATTTACAATGAGCAGTTCTTC
TRBJ2-3	-	-	TRBV4-2	CASSQVVTAESTDTQYF	TGTGCCAGCAGCCAAGTCGTTACAGCGGAGTCCACAGATACGCAGTATTTT
TRBJ1-4	-	-	TRBV5-1	CASSPVSRLNEKLFF	TGCGCCAGCAGCCCCGTATCCCGACTTAATGAAAAACTGTTTTTT
TRBJ2-1	TRBD2	-	TRBV28	CASITPAAGGQNEQFF	TGTGCCAGCATCACCCCTGCGGCGGGGGGGCAGAATGAGCAGTTCTTC
TRBJ1-1	TRBD1	-	TRBV28	CASSLADRGLAFF	TGTGCCAGCAGTTTAGCGGACAGGGGTTTAGCTTTCTTT
TRBJ2-1	TRBD2	-	TRBV5-4	CASSLGGLAASYNEQFF	TGTGCCAGCAGCTTGGGGGGACTAGCGGCCTCTTACAATGAGCAGTTCTTC
TRBJ1-5	-	-	TRBV9	CASSVTGGPGPQHF	TGTGCCAGCAGCGTAACTGGGGGACCAGGGCCCCAGCATTTT
TRBJ1-2	TRBD1	-	TRBV28	CASSPGGGQGFFGYTF	TGTGCCAGCAGTCCCGGGGGGGGACAGGGATTTTTTGGCTACACCTTC